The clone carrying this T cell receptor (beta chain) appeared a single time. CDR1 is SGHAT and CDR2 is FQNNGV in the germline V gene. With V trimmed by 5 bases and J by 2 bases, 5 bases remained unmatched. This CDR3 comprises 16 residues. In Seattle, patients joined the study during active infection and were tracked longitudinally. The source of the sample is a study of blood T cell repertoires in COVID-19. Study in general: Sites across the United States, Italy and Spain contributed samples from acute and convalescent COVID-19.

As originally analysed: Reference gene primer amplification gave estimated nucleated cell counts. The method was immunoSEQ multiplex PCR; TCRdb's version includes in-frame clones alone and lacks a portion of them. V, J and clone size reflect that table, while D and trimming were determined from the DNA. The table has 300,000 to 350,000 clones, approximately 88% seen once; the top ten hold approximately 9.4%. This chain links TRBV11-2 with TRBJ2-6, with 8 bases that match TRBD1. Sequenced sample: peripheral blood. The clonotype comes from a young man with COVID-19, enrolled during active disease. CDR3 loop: CASSQSTGAGANVLTF. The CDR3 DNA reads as TGTGCCAGCAGCCAATCGACAGGGGCTGGGGCCAACGTCCTGACTTTC.